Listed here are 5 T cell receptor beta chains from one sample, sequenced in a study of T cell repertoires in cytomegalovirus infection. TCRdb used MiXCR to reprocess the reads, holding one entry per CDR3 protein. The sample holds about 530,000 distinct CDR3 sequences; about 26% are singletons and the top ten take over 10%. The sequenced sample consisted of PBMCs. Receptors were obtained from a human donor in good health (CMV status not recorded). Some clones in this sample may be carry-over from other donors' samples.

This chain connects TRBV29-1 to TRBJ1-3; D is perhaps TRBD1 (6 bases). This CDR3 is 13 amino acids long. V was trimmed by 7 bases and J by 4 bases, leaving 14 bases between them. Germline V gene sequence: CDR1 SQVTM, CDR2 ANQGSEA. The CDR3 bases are TGCAGCGGTAGGGGGTCGGGAGGAAACACCATATATTTT. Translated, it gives CSGRGSGGNTIYF. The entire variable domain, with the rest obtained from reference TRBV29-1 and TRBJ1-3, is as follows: SAVISQKPSRDICQRGTSLTIQCQVDSQVTMMFWYRQQPGQSLTLIATANQGSEATYESGFVIDKFPISRPNLTFSTLTVSNMSPEDSSIYLCSGRGSGGNTIYFGEGSWLTVV.

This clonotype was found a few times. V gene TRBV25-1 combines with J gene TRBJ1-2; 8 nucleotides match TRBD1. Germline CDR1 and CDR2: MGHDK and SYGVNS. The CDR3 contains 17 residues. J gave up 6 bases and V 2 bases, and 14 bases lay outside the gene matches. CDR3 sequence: CASSEMRGTGPRHGYTF. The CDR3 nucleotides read TGTGCCAGCAGTGAAATGAGGGGGACAGGACCCCGCCATGGCTACACCTTC.

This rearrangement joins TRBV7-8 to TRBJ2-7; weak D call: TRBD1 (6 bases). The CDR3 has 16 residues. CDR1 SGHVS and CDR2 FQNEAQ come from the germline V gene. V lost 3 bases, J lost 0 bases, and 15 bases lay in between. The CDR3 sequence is CASSFVGQRPSYEQYF. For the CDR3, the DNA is TGTGCCAGCAGCTTCGTAGGACAGAGACCCTCCTACGAGCAGTACTTC.

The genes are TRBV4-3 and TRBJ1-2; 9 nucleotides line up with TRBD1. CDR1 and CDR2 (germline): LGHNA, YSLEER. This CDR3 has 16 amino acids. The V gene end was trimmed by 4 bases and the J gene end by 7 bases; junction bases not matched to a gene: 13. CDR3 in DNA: TGCGCCAGCAGCCGATCCCCGGGACAGGGCCTCCTTGGCTACACCTTC. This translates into CASSRSPGQGLLGYTF.

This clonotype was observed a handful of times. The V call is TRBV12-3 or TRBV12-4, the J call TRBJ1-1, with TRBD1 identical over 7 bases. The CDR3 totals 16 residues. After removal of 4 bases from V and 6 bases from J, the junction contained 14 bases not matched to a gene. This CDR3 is CASSSWTGRREAEAFF. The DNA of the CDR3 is TGTGCCAGCAGTTCCTGGACAGGTCGGAGAGAGGCTGAAGCTTTCTTT.